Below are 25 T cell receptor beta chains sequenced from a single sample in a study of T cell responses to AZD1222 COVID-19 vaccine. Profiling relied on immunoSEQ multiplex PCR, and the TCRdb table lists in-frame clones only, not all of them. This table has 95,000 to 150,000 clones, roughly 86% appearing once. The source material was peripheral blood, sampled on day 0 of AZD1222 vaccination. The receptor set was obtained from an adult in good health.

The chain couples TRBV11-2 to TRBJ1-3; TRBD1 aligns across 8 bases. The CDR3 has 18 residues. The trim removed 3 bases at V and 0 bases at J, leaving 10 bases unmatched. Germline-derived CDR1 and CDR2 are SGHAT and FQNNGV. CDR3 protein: CASSFRTGRRNSGNTIYF. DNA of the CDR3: TGTGCCAGCAGCTTCCGGACAGGGAGAAGGAACTCTGGAAACACCATATATTTT.

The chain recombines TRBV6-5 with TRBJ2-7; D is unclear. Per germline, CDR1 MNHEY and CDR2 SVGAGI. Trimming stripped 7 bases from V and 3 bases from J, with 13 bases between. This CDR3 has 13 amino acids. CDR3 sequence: CASNIDQIYEQYF. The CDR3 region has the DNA TGTGCCAGCAACATTGACCAAATCTACGAGCAGTACTTC.

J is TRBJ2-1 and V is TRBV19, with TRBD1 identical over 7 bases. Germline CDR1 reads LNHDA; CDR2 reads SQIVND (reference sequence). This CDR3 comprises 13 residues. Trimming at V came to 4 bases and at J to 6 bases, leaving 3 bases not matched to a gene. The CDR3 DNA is TGTGCCAGTAGTACGGACAGGATCAATGAGCAGTTCTTC. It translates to CASSTDRINEQFF.

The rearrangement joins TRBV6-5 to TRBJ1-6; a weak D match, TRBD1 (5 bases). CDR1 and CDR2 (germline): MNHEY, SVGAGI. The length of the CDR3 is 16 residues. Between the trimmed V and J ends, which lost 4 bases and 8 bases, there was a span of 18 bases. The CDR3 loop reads CASSFRRDPGDSPLHF. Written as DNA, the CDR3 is TGTGCCAGCAGTTTCCGTCGTGACCCGGGGGATTCACCCCTCCACTTT.

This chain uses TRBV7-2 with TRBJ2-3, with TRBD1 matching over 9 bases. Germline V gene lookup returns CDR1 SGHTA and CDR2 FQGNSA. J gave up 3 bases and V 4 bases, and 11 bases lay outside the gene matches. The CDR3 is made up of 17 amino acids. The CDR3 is CASSSKQGAIRTDTQYF. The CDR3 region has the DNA TGTGCCAGCAGCTCCAAACAGGGGGCCATCCGTACAGATACGCAGTATTTT.

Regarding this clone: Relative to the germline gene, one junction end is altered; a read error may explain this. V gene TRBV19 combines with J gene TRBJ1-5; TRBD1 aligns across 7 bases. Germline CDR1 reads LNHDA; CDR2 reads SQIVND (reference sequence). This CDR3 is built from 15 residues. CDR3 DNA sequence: TGTGCCAGTAGCATAGAAAAAGGGGGCTATCAGCCCCAGCATTTT. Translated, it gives CASSIEKGGYQPQHF.

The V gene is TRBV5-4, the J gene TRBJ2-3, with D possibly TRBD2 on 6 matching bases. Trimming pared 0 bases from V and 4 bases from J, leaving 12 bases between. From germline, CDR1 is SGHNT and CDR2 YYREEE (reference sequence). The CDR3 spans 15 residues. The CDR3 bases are TGTGCCAGCAGCTTGGACTTTGGAGGGGCAGATACGCAGTATTTT. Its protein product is CASSLDFGGADTQYF.

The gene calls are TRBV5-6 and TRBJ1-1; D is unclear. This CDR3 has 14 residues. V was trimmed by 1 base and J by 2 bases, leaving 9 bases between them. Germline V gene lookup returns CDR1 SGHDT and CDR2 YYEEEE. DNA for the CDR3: TGTGCCAGCAGCTTGTGGTGGGGAAACACTGAAGCTTTCTTT. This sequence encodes CASSLWWGNTEAFF. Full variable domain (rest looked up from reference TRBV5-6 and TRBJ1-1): DAGVTQSPTHLIKTRGQQVTLRCSPKSGHDTVSWYQQALGQGPQFIFQYYEEEERQRGNFPDRFSGHQFPNYSSELNVNALLLGDSALYLCASSLWWGNTEAFFGQGTRLTVV.

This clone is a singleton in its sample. DNA of the CDR3: TGTGCCTGGAGAGTGAACTCTGGAAACACCATATATTTT. Amino acids: CAWRVNSGNTIYF. The V call is TRBV30, the J call TRBJ1-3; D ambiguous. V lost 3 bases to trimming and J lost 0 bases, with 6 bases between them. The CDR3 has 13 amino acids. Per germline, CDR1 GTSNPN and CDR2 SVGIG (reference sequence).

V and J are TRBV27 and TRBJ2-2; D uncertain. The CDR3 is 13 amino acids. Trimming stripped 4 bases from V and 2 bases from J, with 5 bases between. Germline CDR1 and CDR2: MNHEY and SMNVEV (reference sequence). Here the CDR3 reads CASSSRNTGELFF. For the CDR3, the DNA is TGTGCCAGCAGTTCACGCAACACCGGGGAGCTGTTTTTT.

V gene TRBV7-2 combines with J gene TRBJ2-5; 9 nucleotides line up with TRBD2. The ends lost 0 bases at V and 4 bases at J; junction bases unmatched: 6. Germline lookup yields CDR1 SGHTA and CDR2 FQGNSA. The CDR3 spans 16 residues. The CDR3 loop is CASSLAASGVGETQYF. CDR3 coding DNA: TGTGCCAGCAGCTTAGCAGCTAGCGGGGTCGGAGAGACCCAGTACTTC.

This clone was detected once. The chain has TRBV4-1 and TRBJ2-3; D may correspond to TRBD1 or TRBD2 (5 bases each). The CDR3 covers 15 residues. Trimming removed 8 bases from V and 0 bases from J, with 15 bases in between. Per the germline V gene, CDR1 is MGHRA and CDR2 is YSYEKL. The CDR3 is CASAMGTVSTDTQYF. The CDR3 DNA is TGCGCCAGCGCCATGGGGACGGTTAGCACAGATACGCAGTATTTT.

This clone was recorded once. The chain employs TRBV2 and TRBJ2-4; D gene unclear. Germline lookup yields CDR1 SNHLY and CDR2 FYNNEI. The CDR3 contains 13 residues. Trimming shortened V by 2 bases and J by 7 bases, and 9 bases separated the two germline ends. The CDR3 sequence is CASSEFVENIQYF. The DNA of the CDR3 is TGTGCCAGCAGTGAATTCGTAGAGAACATTCAGTACTTC.

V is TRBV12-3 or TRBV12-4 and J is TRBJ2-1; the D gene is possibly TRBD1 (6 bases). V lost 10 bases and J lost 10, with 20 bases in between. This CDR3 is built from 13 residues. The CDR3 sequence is CAIARLTGGEQFF. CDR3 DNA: TGTGCCATTGCTCGATTGACAGGTGGGGAGCAGTTCTTC.

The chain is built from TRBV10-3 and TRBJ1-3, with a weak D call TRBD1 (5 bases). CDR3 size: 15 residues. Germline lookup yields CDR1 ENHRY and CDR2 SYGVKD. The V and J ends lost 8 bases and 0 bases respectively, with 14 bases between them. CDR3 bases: TGTGCCATCTCCCCCCAGGGTTACTCTGGAAACACCATATATTTT. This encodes CAISPQGYSGNTIYF.

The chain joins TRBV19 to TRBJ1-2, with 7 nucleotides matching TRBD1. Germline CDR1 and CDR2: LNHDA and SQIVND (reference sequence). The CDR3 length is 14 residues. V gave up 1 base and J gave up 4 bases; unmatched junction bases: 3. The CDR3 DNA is TGTGCCAGTAGTATAGGGACAGGAGGCTATGGCTACACCTTC. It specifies CASSIGTGGYGYTF. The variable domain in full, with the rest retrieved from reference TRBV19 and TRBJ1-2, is DGGITQSPKYLFRKEGQNVTLSCEQNLNHDAMYWYRQDPGQGLRLIYYSQIVNDFQKGDIAEGYSVSREKKESFPLTVTSAQKNPTAFYLCASSIGTGGYGYTFGSGTRLTVV.

The CDR3 nucleotides read TGTGCCAGTAGTATTCGGGGTCCGAAAGAAAGGAACACTGAAGCTTTCTTT. It translates to CASSIRGPKERNTEAFF. The J gene is TRBJ1-1, the V gene TRBV19; no reliable D call. This CDR3 has 17 amino acids. Trimming shortened V by 3 bases and J by 1 base, and 18 bases separated the two germline ends. CDR1 is LNHDA and CDR2 is SQIVND in the germline V gene (reference sequence).

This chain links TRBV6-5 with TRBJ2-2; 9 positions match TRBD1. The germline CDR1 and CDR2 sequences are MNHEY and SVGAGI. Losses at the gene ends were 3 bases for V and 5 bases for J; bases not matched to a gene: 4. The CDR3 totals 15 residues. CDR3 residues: CASSYTGGPTGELFF. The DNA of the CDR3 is TGTGCCAGCAGTTATACAGGGGGCCCAACCGGGGAGCTGTTTTTT.

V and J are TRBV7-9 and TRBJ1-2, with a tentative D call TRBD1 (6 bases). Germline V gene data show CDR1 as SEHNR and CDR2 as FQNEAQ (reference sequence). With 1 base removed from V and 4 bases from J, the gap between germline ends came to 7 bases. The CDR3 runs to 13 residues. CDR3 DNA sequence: TGTGCCAGCAGCTTAGGGGACACCTATGGCTACACCTTC. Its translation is CASSLGDTYGYTF.

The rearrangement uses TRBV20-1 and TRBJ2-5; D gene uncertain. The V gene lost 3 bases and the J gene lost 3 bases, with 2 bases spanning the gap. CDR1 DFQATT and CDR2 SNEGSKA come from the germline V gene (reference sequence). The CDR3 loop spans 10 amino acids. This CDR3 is CSASKETQYF. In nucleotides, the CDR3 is TGCAGTGCTAGCAAAGAGACCCAGTACTTC.

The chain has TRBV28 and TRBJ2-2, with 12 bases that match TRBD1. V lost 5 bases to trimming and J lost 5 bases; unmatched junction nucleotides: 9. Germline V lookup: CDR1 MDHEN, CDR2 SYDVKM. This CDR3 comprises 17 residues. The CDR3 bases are TGTGCCAGCAGTCCTGCCGGGACAGGGGGCTCTACCGGGGAGCTGTTTTTT. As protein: CASSPAGTGGSTGELFF.

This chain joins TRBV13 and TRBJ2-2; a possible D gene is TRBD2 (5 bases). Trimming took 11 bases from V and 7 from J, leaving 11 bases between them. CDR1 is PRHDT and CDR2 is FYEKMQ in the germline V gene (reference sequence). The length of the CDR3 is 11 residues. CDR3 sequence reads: CAGLRYGELFF. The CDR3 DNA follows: TGTGCCGGACTGAGGTACGGGGAGCTGTTTTTT.

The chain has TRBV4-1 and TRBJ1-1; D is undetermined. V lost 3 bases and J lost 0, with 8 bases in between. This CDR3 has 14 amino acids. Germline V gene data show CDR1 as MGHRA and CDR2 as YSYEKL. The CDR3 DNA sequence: TGCGCCAGCAGCCACCCCACAGTGAACACTGAAGCTTTCTTT. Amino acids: CASSHPTVNTEAFF.

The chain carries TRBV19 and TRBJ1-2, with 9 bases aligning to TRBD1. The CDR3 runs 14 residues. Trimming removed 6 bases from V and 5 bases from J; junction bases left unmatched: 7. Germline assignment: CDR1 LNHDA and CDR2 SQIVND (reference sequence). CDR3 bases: TGTGCCAGTAGGGACCGGGACAGGGCGTATGGCTACACCTTC. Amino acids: CASRDRDRAYGYTF.

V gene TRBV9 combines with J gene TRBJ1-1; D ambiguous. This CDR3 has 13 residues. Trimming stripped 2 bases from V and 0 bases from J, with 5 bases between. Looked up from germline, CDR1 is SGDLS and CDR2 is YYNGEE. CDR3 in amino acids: CASSVLLNTEAFF. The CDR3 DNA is TGTGCCAGCAGCGTCCTGTTGAACACTGAAGCTTTCTTT.